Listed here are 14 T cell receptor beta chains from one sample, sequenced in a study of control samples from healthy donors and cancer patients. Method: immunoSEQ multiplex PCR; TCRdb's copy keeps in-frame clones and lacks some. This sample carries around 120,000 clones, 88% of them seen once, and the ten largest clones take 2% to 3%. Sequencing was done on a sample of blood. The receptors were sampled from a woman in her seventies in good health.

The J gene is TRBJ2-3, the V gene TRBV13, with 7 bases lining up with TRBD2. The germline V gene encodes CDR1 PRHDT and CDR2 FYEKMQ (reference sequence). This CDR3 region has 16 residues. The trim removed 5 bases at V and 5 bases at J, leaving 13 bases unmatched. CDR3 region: CASSPSGWGGLDTQYF. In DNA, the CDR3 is TGTGCCAGCAGCCCCAGTGGTTGGGGGGGTTTAGATACGCAGTATTTT. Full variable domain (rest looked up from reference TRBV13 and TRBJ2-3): AAGVIQSPRHLIKEKRETATLKCYPIPRHDTVYWYQQGPGQDPQFLISFYEKMQSDKGSIPDRFSAQQFSDYHSELNMSSLELGDSALYFCASSPSGWGGLDTQYFGPGTRLTVL.

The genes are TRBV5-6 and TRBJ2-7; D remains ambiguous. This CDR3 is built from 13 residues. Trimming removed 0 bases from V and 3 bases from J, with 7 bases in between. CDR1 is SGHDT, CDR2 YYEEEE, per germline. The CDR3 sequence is CASSLGWDYEQYF. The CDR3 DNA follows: TGTGCCAGCAGCTTGGGATGGGACTACGAGCAGTACTTC. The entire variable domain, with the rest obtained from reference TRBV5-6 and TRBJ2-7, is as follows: DAGVTQSPTHLIKTRGQQVTLRCSPKSGHDTVSWYQQALGQGPQFIFQYYEEEERQRGNFPDRFSGHQFPNYSSELNVNALLLGDSALYLCASSLGWDYEQYFGPGTRLTVT.

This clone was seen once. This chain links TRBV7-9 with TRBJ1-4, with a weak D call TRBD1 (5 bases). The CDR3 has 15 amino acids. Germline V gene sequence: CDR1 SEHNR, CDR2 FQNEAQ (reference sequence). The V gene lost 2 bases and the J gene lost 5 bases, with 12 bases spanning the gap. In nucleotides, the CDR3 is TGTGCCAGCAGCTTATGGGGCAAGGAAAATGAAAAACTGTTTTTT. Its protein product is CASSLWGKENEKLFF.

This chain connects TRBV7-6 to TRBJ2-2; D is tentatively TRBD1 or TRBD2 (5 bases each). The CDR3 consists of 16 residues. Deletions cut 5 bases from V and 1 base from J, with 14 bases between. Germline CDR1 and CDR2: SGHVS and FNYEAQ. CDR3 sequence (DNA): TGTGCCAGCAGCCCTAGGGACCGAAGGAACACCGGGGAGCTGTTTTTT. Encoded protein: CASSPRDRRNTGELFF.

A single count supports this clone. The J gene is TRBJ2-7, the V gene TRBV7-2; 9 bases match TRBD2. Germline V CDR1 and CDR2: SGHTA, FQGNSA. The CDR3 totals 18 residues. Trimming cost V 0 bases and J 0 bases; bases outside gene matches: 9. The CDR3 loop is CASSLAARRGGLSYEQYF. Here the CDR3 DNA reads TGTGCCAGCAGCTTAGCGGCGAGGCGGGGGGGCCTCTCCTACGAGCAGTACTTC.

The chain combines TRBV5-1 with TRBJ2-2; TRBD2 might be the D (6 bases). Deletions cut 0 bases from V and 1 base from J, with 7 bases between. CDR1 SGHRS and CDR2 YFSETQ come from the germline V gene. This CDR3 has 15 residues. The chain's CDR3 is CASSLGDWNTGELFF. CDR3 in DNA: TGCGCCAGCAGCTTGGGGGACTGGAACACCGGGGAGCTGTTTTTT.

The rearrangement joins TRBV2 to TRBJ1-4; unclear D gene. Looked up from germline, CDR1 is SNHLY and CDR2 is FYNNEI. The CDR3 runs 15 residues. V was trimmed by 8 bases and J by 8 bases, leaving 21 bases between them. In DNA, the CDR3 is TGTGCCAGCCATCCCCGGAGAGGGTTAGGGGAAAAACTGTTTTTT. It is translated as CASHPRRGLGEKLFF.

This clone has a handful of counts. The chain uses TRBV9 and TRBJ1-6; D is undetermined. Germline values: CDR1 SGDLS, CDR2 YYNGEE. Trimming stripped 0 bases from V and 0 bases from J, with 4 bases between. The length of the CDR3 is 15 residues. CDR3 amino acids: CASSVASSYNSPLHF. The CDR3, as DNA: TGTGCCAGCAGCGTAGCGAGCTCCTATAATTCACCCCTCCACTTT.

The CDR3: CASSPIQRTNSPLHF. For the CDR3, the DNA is TGTGCCAGCTCACCTATACAAAGAACTAATTCACCCCTCCACTTT. The chain couples TRBV18 to TRBJ1-6; D remains unclear. The germline CDR1 and CDR2 sequences are KGHSH and LQKENI. The CDR3 extends over 15 amino acids. V lost 3 bases to trimming and J lost 6 bases, with 12 bases between them. Variable domain in full (rest from reference TRBV18 and TRBJ1-6): NAGVMQNPRHLVRRRGQEARLRCSPMKGHSHVYWYRQLPEEGLKFMVYLQKENIIDESGMPKERFSAEFPKEGPSILRIQQVVRGDSAAYFCASSPIQRTNSPLHFGNGTRLTVT.

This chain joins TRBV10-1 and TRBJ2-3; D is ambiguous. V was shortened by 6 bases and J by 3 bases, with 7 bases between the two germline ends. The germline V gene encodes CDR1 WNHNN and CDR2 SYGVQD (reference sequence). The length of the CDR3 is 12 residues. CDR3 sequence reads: CASSARTDTQYF. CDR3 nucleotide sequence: TGCGCCAGCAGCGCCCGGACAGATACGCAGTATTTT.

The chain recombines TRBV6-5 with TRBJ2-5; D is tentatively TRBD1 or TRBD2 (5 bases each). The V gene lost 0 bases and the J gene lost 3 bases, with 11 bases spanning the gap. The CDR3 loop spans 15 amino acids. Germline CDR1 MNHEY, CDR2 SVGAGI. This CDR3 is CASSYSALGEETQYF. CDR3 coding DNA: TGTGCCAGCAGTTACTCTGCTCTGGGGGAAGAGACCCAGTACTTC.

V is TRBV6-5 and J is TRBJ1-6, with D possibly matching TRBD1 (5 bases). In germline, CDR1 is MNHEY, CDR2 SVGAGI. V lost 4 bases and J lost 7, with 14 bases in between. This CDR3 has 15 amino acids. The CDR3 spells CASSFGTLGNSPLHF. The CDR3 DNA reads TGTGCCAGCAGTTTCGGGACGTTGGGGAATTCACCCCTCCACTTT.

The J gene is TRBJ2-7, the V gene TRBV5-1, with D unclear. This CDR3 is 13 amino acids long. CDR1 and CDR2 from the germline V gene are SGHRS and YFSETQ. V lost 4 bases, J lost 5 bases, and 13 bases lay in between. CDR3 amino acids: CASSPNRAHEQYF. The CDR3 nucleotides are TGCGCCAGCAGCCCCAACCGGGCCCACGAGCAGTACTTC.

The CDR3 protein is CATQEEGANYGYTF. Written as DNA, the CDR3 is TGTGCCACCCAGGAGGAGGGAGCTAACTATGGCTACACCTTC. The chain combines TRBV19 with TRBJ1-2; no firm D call. Germline V gene sequence: CDR1 LNHDA, CDR2 SQIVND (reference sequence). Trimming removed 10 bases at V and 0 bases at J, with 15 bases between. The CDR3 contains 14 residues.